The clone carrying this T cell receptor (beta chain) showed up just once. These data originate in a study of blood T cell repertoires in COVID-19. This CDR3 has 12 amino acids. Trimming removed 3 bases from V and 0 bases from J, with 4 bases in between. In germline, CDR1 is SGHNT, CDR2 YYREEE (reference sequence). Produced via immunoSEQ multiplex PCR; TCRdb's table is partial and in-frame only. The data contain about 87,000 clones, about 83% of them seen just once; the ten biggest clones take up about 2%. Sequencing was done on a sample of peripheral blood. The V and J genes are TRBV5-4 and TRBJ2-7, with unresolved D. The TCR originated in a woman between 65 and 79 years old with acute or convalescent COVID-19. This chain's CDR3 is CASSWSSYEQYF. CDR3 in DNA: TGTGCCAGCAGCTGGAGCTCCTACGAGCAGTACTTC. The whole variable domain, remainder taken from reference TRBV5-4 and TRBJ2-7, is ETGVTQSPTHLIKTRGQQVTLRCSSQSGHNTVSWYQQALGQGPQFIFQYYREEENGRGNFPPRFSGLQFPNYSSELNVNALELDDSALYLCASSWSSYEQYFGPGTRLTVT.